This TCR beta chain was captured in a study of shared clonotypes between healthy human individuals. This table comes from immunoSEQ multiplex PCR, and its TCRdb copy is limited to in-frame clones, with some not included. The data show a few hundred thousand clones, around three quarters seen once. Sequenced sample: PBMCs. This clonotype was sampled from a woman in her thirties or forties in good health. Some clones in this sample may be carry-over from other donors' samples.

CDR3 sequence reads: CASTQDGYTGELFF. The CDR3 nucleotides are TGCGCCAGCACACAGGACGGATACACCGGGGAGCTGTTTTTT. This sequence joins TRBV5-1 and TRBJ2-2, with D maybe TRBD1 (5 bases). Deletions cut 6 bases from V and 3 bases from J, with 12 bases between. The germline V gene encodes CDR1 SGHRS and CDR2 YFSETQ. The CDR3 has 14 residues. Full variable domain (missing parts from reference TRBV5-1 and TRBJ2-2): KAGVTQTPRYLIKTRGQQVTLSCSPISGHRSVSWYQQTPGQGLQFLFEYFSETQRNKGNFPGRFSGRQFSNSRSEMNVSTLELGDSALYLCASTQDGYTGELFFGEGSRLTVL.